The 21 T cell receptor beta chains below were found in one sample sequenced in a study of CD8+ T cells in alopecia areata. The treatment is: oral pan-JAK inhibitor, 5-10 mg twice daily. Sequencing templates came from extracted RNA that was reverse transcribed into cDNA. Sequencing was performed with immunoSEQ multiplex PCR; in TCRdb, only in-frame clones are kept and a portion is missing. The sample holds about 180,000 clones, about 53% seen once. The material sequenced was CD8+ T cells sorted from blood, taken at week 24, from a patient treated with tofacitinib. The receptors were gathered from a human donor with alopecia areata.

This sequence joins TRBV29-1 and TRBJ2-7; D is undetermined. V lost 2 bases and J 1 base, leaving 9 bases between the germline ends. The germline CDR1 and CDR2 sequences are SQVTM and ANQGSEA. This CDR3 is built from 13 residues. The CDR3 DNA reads TGCAGCGTTGAATCGGACGGATCCTACGAGCAGTACTTC. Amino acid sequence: CSVESDGSYEQYF.

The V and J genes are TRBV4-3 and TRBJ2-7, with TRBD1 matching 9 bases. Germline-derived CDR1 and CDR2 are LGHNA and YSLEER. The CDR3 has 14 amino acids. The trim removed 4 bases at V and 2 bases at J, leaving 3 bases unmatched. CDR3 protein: CASSPGQGTYEQYF. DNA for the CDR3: TGCGCCAGCAGCCCTGGACAGGGGACCTACGAGCAGTACTTC.

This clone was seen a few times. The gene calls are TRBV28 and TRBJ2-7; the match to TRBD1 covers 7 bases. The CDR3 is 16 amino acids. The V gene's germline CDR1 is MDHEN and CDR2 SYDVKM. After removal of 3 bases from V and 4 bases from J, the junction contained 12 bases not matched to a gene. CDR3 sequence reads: CASSFSASGGTYEQYF. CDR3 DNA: TGTGCCAGCAGTTTTTCGGCGTCAGGGGGTACGTACGAGCAGTACTTC. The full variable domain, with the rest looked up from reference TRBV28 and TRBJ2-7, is DVKVTQSSRYLVKRTGEKVFLECVQDMDHENMFWYRQDPGLGLRLIYFSYDVKMKEKGDIPEGYSVSREKKERFSLILESASTNQTSMYLCASSFSASGGTYEQYFGPGTRLTVT.

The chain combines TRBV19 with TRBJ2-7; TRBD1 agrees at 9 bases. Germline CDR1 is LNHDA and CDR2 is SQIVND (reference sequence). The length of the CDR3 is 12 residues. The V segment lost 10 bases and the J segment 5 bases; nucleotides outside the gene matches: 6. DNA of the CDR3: TGTGCCACCAGGACAGGGGTAAACGAGCAGTACTTC. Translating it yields CATRTGVNEQYF.

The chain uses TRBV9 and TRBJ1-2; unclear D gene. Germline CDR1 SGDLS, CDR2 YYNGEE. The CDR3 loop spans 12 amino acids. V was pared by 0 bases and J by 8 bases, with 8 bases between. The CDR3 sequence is CASSVATGGYTF. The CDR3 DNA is TGTGCCAGCAGCGTAGCTACGGGCGGCTACACCTTC. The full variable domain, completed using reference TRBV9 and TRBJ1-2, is DSGVTQTPKHLITATGQRVTLRCSPRSGDLSVYWYQQSLDQGLQFLIQYYNGEERAKGNILERFSAQQFPDLHSELNLSSLELGDSALYFCASSVATGGYTFGSGTRLTVV.

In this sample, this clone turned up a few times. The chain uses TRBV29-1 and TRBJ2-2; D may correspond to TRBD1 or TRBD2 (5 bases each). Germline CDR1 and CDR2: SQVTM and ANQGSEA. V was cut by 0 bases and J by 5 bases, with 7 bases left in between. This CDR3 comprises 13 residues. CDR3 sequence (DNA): TGCAGCGTTGAAGAAGAGGGGACCGGGGAGCTGTTTTTT. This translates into CSVEEEGTGELFF.

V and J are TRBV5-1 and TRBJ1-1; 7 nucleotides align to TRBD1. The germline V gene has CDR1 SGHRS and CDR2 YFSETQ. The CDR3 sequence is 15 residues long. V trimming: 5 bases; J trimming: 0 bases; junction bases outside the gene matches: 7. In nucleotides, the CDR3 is TGCGCCAGCAGAGCGACAGGGACCCTGAACACTGAAGCTTTCTTT. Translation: CASRATGTLNTEAFF.

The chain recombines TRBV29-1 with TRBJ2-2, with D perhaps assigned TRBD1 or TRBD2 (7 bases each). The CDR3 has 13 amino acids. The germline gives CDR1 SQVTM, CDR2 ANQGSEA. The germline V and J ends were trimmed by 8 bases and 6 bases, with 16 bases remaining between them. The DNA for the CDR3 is TGCAGCACCAGACAGGGAGGGTCCGGGGAGCTGTTTTTT. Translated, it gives CSTRQGGSGELFF.

In DNA, the CDR3 is TGTGCCAGCAGCCCCCTGGGGCAGGGAGTTATAGAGACCCAGTACTTC. Residues: CASSPLGQGVIETQYF. This sequence joins TRBV7-6 and TRBJ2-5; D is possibly TRBD1 or TRBD2 (5 bases each). CDR3 size: 16 residues. Germline values: CDR1 SGHVS, CDR2 FNYEAQ. Trimming took off 5 bases at V and 4 bases at J, with 20 bases between the two ends.

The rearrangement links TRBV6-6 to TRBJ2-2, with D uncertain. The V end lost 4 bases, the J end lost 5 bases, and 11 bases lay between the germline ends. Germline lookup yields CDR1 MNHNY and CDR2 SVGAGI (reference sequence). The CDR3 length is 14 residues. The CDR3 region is CASSSIVGTGELFF. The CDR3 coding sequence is TGTGCCAGCAGTTCGATAGTGGGGACCGGGGAGCTGTTTTTT.

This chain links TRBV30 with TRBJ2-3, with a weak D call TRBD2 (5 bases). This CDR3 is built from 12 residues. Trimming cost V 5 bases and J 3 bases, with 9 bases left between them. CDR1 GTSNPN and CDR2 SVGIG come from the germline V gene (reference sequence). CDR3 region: CAWQRETDTQYF. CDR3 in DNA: TGTGCCTGGCAGAGGGAAACAGATACGCAGTATTTT.

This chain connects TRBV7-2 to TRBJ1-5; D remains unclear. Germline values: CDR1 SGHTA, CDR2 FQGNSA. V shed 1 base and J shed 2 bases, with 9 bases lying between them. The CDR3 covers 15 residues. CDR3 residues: CASSLVHAGNQPQHF. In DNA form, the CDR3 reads TGTGCCAGCAGCTTAGTCCACGCGGGCAATCAGCCCCAGCATTTT.

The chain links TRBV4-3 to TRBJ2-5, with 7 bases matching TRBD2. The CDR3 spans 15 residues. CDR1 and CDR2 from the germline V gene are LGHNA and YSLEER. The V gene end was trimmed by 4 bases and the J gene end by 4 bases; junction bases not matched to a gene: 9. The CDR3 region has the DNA TGCGCCAGCAGCCGTCTCCTAGCGGAGGTAGAGACCCAGTACTTC. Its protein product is CASSRLLAEVETQYF.

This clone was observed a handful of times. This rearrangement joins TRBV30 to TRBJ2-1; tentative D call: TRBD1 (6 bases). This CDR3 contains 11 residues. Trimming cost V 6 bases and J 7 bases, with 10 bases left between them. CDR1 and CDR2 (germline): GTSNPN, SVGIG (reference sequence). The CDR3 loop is CACDRFNEQFF. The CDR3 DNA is TGTGCCTGTGACAGGTTTAATGAGCAGTTCTTC.

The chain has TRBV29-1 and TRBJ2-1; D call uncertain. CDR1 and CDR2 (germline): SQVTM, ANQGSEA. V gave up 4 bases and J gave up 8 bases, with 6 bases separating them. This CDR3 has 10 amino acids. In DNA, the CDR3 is TGCAGCGTTGTTTTGGATGAGCAGTTCTTC. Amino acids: CSVVLDEQFF.

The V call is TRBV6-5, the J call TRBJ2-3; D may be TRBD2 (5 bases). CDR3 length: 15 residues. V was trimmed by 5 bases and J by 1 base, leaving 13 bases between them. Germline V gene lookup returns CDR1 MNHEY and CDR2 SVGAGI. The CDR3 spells CASSRRTEGTDTQYF. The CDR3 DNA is TGTGCCAGCAGTCGGCGGACGGAGGGCACAGATACGCAGTATTTT.

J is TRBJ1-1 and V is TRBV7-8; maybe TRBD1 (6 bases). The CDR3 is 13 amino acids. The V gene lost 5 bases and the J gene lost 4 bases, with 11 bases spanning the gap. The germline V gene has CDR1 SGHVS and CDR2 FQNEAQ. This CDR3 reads CASSGGRGTEAFF. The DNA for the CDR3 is TGTGCCAGCAGCGGGGGGCGCGGCACTGAAGCTTTCTTT.

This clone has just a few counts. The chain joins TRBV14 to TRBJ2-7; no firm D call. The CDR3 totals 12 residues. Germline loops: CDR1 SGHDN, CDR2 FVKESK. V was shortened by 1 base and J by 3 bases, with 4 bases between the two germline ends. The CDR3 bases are TGTGCCAGCAGCCAAGGGGGCTACGAGCAGTACTTC. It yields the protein CASSQGGYEQYF.

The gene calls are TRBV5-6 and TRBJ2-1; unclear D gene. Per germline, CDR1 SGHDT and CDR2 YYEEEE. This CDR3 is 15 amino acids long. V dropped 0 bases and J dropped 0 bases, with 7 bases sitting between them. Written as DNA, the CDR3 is TGTGCCAGCAGCTTGGACTCGAGCTCCTACAATGAGCAGTTCTTC. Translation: CASSLDSSSYNEQFF.

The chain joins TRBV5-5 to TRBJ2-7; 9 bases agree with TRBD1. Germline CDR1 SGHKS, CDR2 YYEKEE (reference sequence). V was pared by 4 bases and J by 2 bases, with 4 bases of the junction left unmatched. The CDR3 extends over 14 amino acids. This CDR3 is CASSAGTGTYEQYF. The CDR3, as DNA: TGTGCCAGCAGCGCCGGGACAGGGACCTACGAGCAGTACTTC.

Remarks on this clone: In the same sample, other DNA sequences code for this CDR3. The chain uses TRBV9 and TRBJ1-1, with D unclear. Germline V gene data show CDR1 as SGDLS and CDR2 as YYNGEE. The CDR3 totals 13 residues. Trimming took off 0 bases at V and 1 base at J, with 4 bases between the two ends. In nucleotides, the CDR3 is TGTGCCAGCAGCGTAGGAACGAACACTGAAGCTTTCTTT. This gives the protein CASSVGTNTEAFF.